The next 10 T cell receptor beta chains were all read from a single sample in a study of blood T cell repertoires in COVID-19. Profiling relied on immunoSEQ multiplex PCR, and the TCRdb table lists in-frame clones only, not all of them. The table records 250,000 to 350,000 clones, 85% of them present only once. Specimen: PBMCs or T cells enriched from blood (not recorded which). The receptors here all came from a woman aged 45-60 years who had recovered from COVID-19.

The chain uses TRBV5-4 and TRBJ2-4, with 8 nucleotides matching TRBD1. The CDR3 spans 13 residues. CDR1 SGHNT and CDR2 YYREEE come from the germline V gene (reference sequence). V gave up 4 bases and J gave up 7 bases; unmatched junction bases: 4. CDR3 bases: TGTGCCAGCAGCCAGCGGACAGGGAACATTCAGTACTTC. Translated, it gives CASSQRTGNIQYF.

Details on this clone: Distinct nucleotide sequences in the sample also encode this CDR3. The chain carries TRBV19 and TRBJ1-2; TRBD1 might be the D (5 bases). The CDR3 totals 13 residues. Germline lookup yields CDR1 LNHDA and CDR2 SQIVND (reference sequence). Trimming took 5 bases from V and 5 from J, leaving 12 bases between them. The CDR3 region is CASSPTTVYGYTF. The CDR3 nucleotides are TGTGCCAGTAGTCCAACGACAGTATATGGCTACACCTTC. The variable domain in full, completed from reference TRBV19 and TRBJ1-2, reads DGGITQSPKYLFRKEGQNVTLSCEQNLNHDAMYWYRQDPGQGLRLIYYSQIVNDFQKGDIAEGYSVSREKKESFPLTVTSAQKNPTAFYLCASSPTTVYGYTFGSGTRLTVV.

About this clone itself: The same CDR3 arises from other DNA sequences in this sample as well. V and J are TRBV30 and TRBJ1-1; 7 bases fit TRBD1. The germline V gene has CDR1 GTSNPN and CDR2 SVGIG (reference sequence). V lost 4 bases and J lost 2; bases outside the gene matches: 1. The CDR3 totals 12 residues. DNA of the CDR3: TGTGCCTGGAACAGGGGCAACACTGAAGCTTTCTTT. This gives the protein CAWNRGNTEAFF.

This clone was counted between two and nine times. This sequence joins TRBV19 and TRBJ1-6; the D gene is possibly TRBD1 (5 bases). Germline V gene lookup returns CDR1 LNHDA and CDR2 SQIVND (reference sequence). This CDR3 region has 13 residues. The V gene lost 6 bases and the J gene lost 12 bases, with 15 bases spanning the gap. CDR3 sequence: CASRPGLIQPLHF. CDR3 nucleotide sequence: TGTGCCAGTAGGCCAGGGTTAATTCAACCCCTCCACTTT.

CDR3 region: CACSGGINTEAFF. For the CDR3, the DNA is TGTGCCTGCTCCGGGGGGATCAACACTGAAGCTTTCTTT. V is TRBV30 and J is TRBJ1-1; TRBD1 is a possible D gene (5 bases). CDR3 length equals 13 residues. V was trimmed by 6 bases and J by 2 bases, leaving 13 bases between them. Germline V CDR1 and CDR2: GTSNPN, SVGIG (reference sequence).

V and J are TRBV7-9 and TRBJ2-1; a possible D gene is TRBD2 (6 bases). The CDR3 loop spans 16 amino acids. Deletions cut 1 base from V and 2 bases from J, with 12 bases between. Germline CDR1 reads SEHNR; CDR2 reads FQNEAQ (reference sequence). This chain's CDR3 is CASSLGSGATYNEQFF. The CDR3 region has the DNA TGTGCCAGCAGCTTAGGGTCGGGAGCAACCTACAATGAGCAGTTCTTC.

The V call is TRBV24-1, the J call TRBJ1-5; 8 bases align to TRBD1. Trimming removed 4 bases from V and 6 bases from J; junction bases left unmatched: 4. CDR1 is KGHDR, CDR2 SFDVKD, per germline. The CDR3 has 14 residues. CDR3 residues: CATSDPGGTQPQHF. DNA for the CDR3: TGTGCCACCAGTGACCCAGGGGGCACTCAGCCCCAGCATTTT.

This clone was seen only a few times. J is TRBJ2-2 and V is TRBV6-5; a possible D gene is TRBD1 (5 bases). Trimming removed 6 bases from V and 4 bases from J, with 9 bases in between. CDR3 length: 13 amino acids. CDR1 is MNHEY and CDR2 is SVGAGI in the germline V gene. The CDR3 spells CASRAGFTGELFF. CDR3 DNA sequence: TGTGCCAGCAGAGCAGGGTTCACCGGGGAGCTGTTTTTT.

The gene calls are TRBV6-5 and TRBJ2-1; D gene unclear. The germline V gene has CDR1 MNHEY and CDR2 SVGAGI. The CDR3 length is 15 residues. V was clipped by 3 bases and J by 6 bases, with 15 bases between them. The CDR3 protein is CASSYALVDINEQFF. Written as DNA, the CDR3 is TGTGCCAGCAGTTATGCTCTAGTTGATATCAATGAGCAGTTCTTC.

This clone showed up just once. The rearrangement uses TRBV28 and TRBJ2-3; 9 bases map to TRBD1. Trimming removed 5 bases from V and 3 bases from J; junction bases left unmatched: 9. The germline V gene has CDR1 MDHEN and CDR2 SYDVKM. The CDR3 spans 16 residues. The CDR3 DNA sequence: TGTGCCAGCAGTCTAATCACAGGGGGCAGGACAGATACGCAGTATTTT. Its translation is CASSLITGGRTDTQYF.